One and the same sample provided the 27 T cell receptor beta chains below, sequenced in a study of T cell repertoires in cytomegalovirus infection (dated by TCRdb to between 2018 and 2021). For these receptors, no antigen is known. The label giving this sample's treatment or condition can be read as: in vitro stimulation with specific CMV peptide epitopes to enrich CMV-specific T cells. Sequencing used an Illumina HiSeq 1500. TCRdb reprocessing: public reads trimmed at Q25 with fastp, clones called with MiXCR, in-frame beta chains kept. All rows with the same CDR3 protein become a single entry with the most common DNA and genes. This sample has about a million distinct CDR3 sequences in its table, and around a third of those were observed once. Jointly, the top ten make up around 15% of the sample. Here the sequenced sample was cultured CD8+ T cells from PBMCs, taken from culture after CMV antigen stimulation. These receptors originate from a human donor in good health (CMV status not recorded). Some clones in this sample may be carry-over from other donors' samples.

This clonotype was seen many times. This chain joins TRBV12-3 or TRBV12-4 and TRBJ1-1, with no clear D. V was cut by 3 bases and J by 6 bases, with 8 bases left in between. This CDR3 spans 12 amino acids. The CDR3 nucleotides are TGTGCCAGCAGTTTTTTGGGTTCTGAAGCTTTCTTT. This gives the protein CASSFLGSEAFF.

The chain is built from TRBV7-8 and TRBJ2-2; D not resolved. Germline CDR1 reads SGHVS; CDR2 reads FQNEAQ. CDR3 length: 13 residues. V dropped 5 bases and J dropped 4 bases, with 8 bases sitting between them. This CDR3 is CASSPYTTGELFF. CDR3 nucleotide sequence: TGTGCCAGCAGCCCTTACACCACCGGGGAGCTGTTTTTT.

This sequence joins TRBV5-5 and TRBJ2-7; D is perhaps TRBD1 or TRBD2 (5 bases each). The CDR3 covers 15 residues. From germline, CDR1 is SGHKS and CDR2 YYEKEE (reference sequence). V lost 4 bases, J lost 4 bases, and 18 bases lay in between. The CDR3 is CASSTPGTLSYEQYV. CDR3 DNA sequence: TGTGCCAGCAGCACACCCGGGACCCTGTCTTACGAGCAGTACGTC.

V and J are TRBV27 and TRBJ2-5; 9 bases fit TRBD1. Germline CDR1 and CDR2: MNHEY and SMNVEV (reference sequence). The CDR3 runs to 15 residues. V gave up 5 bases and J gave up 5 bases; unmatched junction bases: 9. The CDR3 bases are TGTGCCAGCAGTCCTAGGGACAGGGAGGGGGAGACCCAGTACTTC. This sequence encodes CASSPRDREGETQYF.

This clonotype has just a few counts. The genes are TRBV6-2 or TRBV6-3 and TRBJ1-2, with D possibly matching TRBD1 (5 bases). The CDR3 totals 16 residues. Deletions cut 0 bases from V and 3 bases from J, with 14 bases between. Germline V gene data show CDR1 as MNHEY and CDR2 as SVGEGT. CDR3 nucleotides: TGTGCCAGCAGTTACTCGAAATCCGCGGGGGACTATGGCTACACCTTC. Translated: CASSYSKSAGDYGYTF.

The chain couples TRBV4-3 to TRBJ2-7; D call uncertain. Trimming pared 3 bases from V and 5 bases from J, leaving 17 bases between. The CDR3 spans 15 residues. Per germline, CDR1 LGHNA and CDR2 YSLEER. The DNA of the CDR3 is TGCGCCAGCAGCCAGGGGTTAGGTCCCTTGGACGAGCAGTACGTC. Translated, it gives CASSQGLGPLDEQYV.

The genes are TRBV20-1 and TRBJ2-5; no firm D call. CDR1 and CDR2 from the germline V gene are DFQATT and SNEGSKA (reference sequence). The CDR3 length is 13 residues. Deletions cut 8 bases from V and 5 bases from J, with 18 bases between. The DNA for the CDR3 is TGCAGTAACCTCCCCCGCCCCAGGGAGACCCAGTACTTC. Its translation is CSNLPRPRETQYF.

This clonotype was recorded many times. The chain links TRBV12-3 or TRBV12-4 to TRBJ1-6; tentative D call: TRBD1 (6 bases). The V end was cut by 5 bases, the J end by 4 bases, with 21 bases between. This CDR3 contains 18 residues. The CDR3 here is CASSPEEQGARYNSPLHF. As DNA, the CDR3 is TGTGCCAGCAGTCCTGAAGAACAGGGTGCGAGATATAATTCACCCCTCCACTTT.

CDR3 nucleotide sequence: TGTGCCAGCAGTTACCCGACAGGAGGGAACACTGAAGCTTTCTTT. As protein: CASSYPTGGNTEAFF. This chain links TRBV6-2 or TRBV6-3 with TRBJ1-1, with D possibly being TRBD1 (6 bases). V was shortened by 2 bases and J by 1 base, with 11 bases between the two germline ends. The CDR3 has 15 amino acids. From germline, CDR1 is MNHEY and CDR2 SVGEGT.

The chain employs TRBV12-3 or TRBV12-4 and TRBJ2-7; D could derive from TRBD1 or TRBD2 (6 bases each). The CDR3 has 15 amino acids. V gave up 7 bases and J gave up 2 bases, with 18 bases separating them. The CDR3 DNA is TGTGCCAGCAAGGATATGCCGGGGGCGGCCTACGAGCAGTACTTC. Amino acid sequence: CASKDMPGAAYEQYF.

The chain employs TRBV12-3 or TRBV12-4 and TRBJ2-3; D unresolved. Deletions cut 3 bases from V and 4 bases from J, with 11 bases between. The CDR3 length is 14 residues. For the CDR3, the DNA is TGTGCCAGCAGTTTCTCCCTAGGGCCAGATACGCAGTATTTT. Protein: CASSFSLGPDTQYF.

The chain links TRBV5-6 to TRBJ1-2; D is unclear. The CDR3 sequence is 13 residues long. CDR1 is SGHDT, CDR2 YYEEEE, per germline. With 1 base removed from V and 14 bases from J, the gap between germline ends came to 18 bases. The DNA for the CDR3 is TGTGCCAGCAGCTTGACCTATCTTCCGGAGGTGACCTTC. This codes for CASSLTYLPEVTF.

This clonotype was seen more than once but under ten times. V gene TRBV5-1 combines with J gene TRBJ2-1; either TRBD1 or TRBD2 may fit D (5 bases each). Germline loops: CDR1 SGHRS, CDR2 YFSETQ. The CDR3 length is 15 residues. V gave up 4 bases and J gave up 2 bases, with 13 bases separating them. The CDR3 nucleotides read TGCGCCAGCAGCCAAGGGACCGCAACCTACAATGAGCAGTTCTTC. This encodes CASSQGTATYNEQFF.

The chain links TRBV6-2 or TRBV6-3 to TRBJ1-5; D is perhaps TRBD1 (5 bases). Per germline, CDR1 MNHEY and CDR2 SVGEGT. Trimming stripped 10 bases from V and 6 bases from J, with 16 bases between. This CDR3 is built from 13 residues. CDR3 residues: CAIGALSGQPQHF. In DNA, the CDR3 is TGTGCCATCGGGGCTCTAAGCGGTCAGCCCCAGCATTTT.

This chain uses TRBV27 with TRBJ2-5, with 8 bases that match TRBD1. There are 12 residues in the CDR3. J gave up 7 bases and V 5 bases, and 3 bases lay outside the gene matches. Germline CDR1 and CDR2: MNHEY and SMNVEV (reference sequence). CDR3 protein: CASSPGGATQYF. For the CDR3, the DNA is TGTGCCAGCAGTCCAGGGGGCGCGACCCAGTACTTC.

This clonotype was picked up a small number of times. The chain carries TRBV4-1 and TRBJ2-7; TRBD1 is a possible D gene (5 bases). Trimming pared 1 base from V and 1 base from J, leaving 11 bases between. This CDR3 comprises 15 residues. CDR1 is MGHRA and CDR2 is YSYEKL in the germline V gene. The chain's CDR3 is CASSQATGLSYEQYF. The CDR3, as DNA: TGCGCCAGCAGCCAAGCCACAGGTCTGTCCTACGAGCAGTACTTC.

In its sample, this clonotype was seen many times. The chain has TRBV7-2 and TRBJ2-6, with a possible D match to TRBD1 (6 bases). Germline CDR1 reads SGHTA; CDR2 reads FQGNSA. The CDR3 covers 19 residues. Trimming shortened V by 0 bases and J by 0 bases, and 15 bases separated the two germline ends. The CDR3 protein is CASSLASTGFYSGANVLTF. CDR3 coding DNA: TGTGCCAGCAGCTTAGCTTCGACAGGCTTCTACTCTGGGGCCAACGTCCTGACTTTC.

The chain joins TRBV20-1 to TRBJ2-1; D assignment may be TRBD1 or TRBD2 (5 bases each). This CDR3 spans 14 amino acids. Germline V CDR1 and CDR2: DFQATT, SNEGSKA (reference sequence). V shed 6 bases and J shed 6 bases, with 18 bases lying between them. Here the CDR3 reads CSAPGRTAVNEQFF. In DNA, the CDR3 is TGCAGTGCCCCGGGACGAACAGCAGTCAATGAGCAGTTCTTC.

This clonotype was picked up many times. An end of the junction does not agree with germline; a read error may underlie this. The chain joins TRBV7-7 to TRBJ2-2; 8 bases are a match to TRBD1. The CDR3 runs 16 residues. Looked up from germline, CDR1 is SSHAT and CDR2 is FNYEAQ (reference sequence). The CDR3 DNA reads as TGTGCTAGCAGCTATACCCAGGGGGCGACCACCGGGGAGCTGTTTTTT. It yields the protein CASSYTQGATTGELFF.

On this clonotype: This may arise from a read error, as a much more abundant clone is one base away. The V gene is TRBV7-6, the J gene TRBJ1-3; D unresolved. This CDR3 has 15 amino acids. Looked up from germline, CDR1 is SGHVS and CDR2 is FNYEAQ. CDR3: CTSSLAPEFGNTIYF. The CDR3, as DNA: TGTACTAGCAGCTTAGCGCCAGAATTTGGAAACACCATATATTTT.

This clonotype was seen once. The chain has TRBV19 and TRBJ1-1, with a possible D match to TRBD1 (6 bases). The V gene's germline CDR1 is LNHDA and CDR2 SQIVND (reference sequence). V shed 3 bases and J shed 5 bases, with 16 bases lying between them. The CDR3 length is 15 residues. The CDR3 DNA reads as TGTGCCAGTAGTATGACCTGGGGGGGCCTGACTGAAGCTTTCTTT. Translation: CASSMTWGGLTEAFF. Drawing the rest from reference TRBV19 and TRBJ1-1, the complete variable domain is DGGITQSPKYLFRKEGQNVTLSCEQNLNHDAMYWYRQDPGQGLRLIYYSQIVNDFQKGDIAEGYSVSREKKESFPLTVTSAQKNPTAFYLCASSMTWGGLTEAFFGQGTRLTVV.

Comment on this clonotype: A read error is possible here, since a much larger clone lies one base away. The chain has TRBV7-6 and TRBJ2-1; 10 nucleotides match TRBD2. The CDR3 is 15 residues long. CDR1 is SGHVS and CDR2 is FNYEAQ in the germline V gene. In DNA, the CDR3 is TGTGCCAGCAGCTTACTAGCGGGGGACTACGATGAGCAGTTCTTC. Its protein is CASSLLAGDYDEQFF.

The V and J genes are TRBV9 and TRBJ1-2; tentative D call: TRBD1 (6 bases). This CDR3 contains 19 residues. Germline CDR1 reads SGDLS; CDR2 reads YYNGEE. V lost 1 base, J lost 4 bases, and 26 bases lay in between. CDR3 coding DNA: TGTGCCAGCAGCGTACATAACCTCCCCCGGGACACCGTTGGCTATGGCTACACCTTC. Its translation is CASSVHNLPRDTVGYGYTF. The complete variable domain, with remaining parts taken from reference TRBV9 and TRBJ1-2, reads DSGVTQTPKHLITATGQRVTLRCSPRSGDLSVYWYQQSLDQGLQFLIQYYNGEERAKGNILERFSAQQFPDLHSELNLSSLELGDSALYFCASSVHNLPRDTVGYGYTFGSGTRLTVV.

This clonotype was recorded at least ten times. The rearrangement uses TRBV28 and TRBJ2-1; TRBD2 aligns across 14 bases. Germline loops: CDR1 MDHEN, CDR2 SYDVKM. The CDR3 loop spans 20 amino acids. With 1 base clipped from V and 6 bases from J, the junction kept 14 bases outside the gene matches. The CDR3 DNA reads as TGTGCCAGCAGTTTATTCCGGTTGACTAGCGGGGGGGAACCATCCAATGAGCAGTTCTTC. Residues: CASSLFRLTSGGEPSNEQFF.

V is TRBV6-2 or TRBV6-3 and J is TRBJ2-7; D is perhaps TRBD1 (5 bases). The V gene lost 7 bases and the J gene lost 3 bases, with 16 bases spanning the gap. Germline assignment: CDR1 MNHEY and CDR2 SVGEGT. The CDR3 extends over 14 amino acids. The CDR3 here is CASTRDSLHYEQYV. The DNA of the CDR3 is TGTGCCAGCACCCGCGACAGTCTCCACTACGAGCAGTACGTC.

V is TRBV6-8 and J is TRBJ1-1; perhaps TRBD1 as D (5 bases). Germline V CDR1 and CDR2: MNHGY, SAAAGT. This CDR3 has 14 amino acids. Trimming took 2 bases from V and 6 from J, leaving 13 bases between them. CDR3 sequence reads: CASSYGATGAEAFF. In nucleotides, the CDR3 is TGTGCCAGCAGTTACGGGGCCACAGGCGCTGAAGCTTTCTTT.

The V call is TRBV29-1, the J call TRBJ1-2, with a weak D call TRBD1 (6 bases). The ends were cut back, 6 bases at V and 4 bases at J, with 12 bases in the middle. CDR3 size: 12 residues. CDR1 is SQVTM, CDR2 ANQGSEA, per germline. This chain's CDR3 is CSVQGGSYGYTF. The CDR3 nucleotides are TGCAGCGTACAAGGGGGTAGCTATGGCTACACCTTC.